This entry lists 20 T cell receptor beta chains sequenced from one sample in a study of CD8+CD57+ T cells in acquired aplastic anemia. It was genomic DNA that served as the template for profiling TCR beta VDJ and CDR3. One entry per CDR3 protein, called by TCRdb with MiXCR from the reads. The sample contains under 75,000 distinct CDR3 sequences, roughly half of which appear only once. Sequences were obtained from sorted CD4+, CD8+, or CD8+CD57+ T cells (not recorded which) from PBMCs. The receptors derive from a human donor in good health, serving as a control.

In its sample, this clonotype was seen many times. The chain employs TRBV20-1 and TRBJ2-7, with a possible D match to TRBD2 (5 bases). The CDR3 covers 16 residues. CDR1 is DFQATT and CDR2 is SNEGSKA in the germline V gene (reference sequence). V was trimmed by 0 bases and J by 2 bases, leaving 17 bases between them. This chain's CDR3 is CSARDVGLRNPYEQYF. In DNA, the CDR3 is TGCAGTGCTAGAGATGTCGGACTCCGGAATCCCTACGAGCAGTACTTC.

This clonotype has a count of ten or more. The genes are TRBV9 and TRBJ2-5; D call uncertain. V dropped 0 bases and J dropped 5 bases, with 14 bases sitting between them. Looked up from germline, CDR1 is SGDLS and CDR2 is YYNGEE. CDR3 length: 15 residues. CDR3 residues: CASSVVSSAGETQYF. CDR3 nucleotides: TGTGCCAGCAGCGTAGTTTCGAGTGCTGGCGAGACCCAGTACTTC.

About this clonotype itself: No conserved phenylalanine or tryptophan ends this CDR3, so it is likely a read error. This chain uses TRBV20-1 with TRBJ1-1; tentatively, D is TRBD1 (6 bases). The V gene's germline CDR1 is DFQATT and CDR2 SNEGSKA (reference sequence). V lost 6 bases to trimming and J lost 4 bases, with 18 bases between them. This CDR3 comprises 14 residues. The CDR3 DNA sequence: TGCAGTGCCAAGGTGACTGGGGGCATCACTGAAGCTTTCCTT. Protein product: CSAKVTGGITEAFL.

This clonotype is categorized as medium-sized. The chain employs TRBV10-3 and TRBJ1-2; weak D call: TRBD1 (5 bases). The V gene's germline CDR1 is ENHRY and CDR2 SYGVKD. This CDR3 contains 17 residues. V was clipped by 0 bases and J by 0 bases, with 14 bases between them. In DNA, the CDR3 is TGTGCCATCAGTGAGTCAGGGACGGGACTATCTAACTATGGCTACACCTTC. It translates to CAISESGTGLSNYGYTF.

The V call is TRBV25-1, the J call TRBJ2-2; D unclear. Germline CDR1 reads MGHDK; CDR2 reads SYGVNS. The V and J ends lost 2 bases and 0 bases respectively, with 19 bases between them. CDR3 length equals 19 residues. As DNA, the CDR3 is TGTGCCAGCAGTGAACCCCCTGGGCAGGCCACATCGAACACCGGGGAGCTGTTTTTT. This gives the protein CASSEPPGQATSNTGELFF.

The rearrangement uses TRBV6-4 and TRBJ2-1; 10 positions agree with TRBD2. With V trimmed by 3 bases and J by 15 bases, 11 bases remained unmatched. The V gene's germline CDR1 is MRHNA and CDR2 SNTAGT. The CDR3 spans 14 residues. CDR3: CASSELAGSSAPFF. The CDR3 DNA sequence: TGTGCCAGCAGTGAACTAGCGGGGAGCTCGGCGCCGTTCTTC.

The chain employs TRBV19 and TRBJ2-5; no definite D call. From germline, CDR1 is LNHDA and CDR2 SQIVND (reference sequence). The V and J ends lost 7 bases and 3 bases respectively, with 12 bases between them. The CDR3 is 13 amino acids. The CDR3 region has the DNA TGTGCCAGTACCATGACTGGGAAAGAGACCCAGTACTTC. Translation: CASTMTGKETQYF. The full variable domain, in which reference TRBV19 and TRBJ2-5 provide the parts outside the CDR3, is DGGITQSPKYLFRKEGQNVTLSCEQNLNHDAMYWYRQDPGQGLRLIYYSQIVNDFQKGDIAEGYSVSREKKESFPLTVTSAQKNPTAFYLCASTMTGKETQYFGPGTRLLVL.

This clonotype showed up many times. The gene calls are TRBV3-1 and TRBJ1-2, with D perhaps matching TRBD1 (5 bases). The germline gives CDR1 LGHDT, CDR2 YNNKEL (reference sequence). V lost 0 bases and J lost 8, with 19 bases in between. This CDR3 spans 16 amino acids. This CDR3 is CASSQERDGTSYGYTF. In DNA, the CDR3 is TGTGCCAGCAGCCAAGAGCGGGACGGGACTTCGTACGGCTACACCTTC. The full variable domain, in which reference TRBV3-1 and TRBJ1-2 provide the parts outside the CDR3, is DTAVSQTPKYLVTQMGNDKSIKCEQNLGHDTMYWYKQDSKKFLKIMFSYNNKELIINETVPNRFSPKSPDKAHLNLHINSLELGDSAVYFCASSQERDGTSYGYTFGSGTRLTVV.

This clonotype was detected only a few times. This chain uses TRBV25-1 with TRBJ1-5; 8 bases are shared with TRBD1. Trimming at V came to 4 bases and at J to 5 bases, leaving 7 bases not matched to a gene. The germline V gene has CDR1 MGHDK and CDR2 SYGVNS. This CDR3 is built from 15 residues. CDR3 coding DNA: TGTGCCAGCAGTGCCCGGACAGGGTCGGATCAGCCCCAGCATTTT. Amino acid sequence: CASSARTGSDQPQHF.

The rearrangement links TRBV15 to TRBJ2-1, with 8 bases matching TRBD1. V lost 1 base, J lost 4 bases, and 6 bases stayed unmatched. Germline CDR1 LNHNV, CDR2 YYDKDF (reference sequence). The CDR3 covers 16 residues. Here the CDR3 reads CATSRGGQGAYNEQFF. The CDR3 DNA follows: TGTGCCACCAGCAGAGGCGGGCAGGGGGCGTACAATGAGCAGTTCTTC. Based on the CDR3 plus reference TRBV15 and TRBJ2-1, the full variable domain is DAMVIQNPRYQVTQFGKPVTLSCSQTLNHNVMYWYQQKSSQAPKLLFHYYDKDFNNEADTPDNFQSRRPNTSFCFLDIRSPGLGDTAMYLCATSRGGQGAYNEQFFGPGTRLTVL.

This clonotype was counted at least ten times. The V and J genes are TRBV30 and TRBJ1-1; D ambiguous. With 4 bases removed from V and 7 bases from J, the gap between germline ends came to 10 bases. Germline assignment: CDR1 GTSNPN and CDR2 SVGIG (reference sequence). The CDR3 totals 11 residues. The CDR3 reads CAWKTAFEAFF. Written as DNA, the CDR3 is TGTGCCTGGAAGACCGCCTTTGAAGCTTTCTTT.

The V and J genes are TRBV29-1 and TRBJ2-7, with a tentative D call TRBD2 (6 bases). The V gene's germline CDR1 is SQVTM and CDR2 ANQGSEA. The CDR3 has 12 residues. Deletions cut 8 bases from V and 4 bases from J, with 15 bases between. The CDR3 protein is CSLIGEVYEQYF. In DNA form, the CDR3 reads TGCAGCTTGATAGGGGAGGTTTACGAGCAGTACTTC.

The rearrangement joins TRBV15 to TRBJ2-7; 7 bases match TRBD2. The CDR3 length is 15 residues. The V and J ends lost 1 base and 3 bases, in that order; junction bases with no gene match: 6. Germline values: CDR1 LNHNV, CDR2 YYDKDF (reference sequence). The DNA of the CDR3 is TGTGCCACCAGCAGAGTAACTAGCGCAAACTACGAGCAGTACTTC. As protein: CATSRVTSANYEQYF.

The J gene is TRBJ2-2, the V gene TRBV7-8; 8 bases are shared with TRBD2. CDR3 length: 13 amino acids. Germline V lookup: CDR1 SGHVS, CDR2 FQNEAQ. With 3 bases clipped from V and 6 bases from J, the junction kept 0 bases outside the gene matches. CDR3: CASSFGGAGELFF. The CDR3 DNA reads TGTGCCAGCAGCTTCGGGGGGGCCGGGGAGCTGTTTTTT. The full variable domain, its missing parts supplied by reference TRBV7-8 and TRBJ2-2, is GAGVSQSPRYKVAKRGQDVALRCDPISGHVSLFWYQQALGQGPEFLTYFQNEAQLDKSGLPSDRFFAERPEGSVSTLKIQRTQQEDSAVYLCASSFGGAGELFFGEGSRLTVL.

This clonotype was seen many times. This chain connects TRBV6-1 to TRBJ1-1; D remains unclear. The CDR3 is 16 amino acids. Germline V gene lookup returns CDR1 MNHNS and CDR2 SASEGT. Trimming cost V 1 base and J 0 bases, with 12 bases left between them. CDR3 in amino acids: CASSEGWGRMNTEAFF. Here the CDR3 DNA reads TGTGCCAGCAGTGAAGGCTGGGGAAGGATGAACACTGAAGCTTTCTTT.

This clonotype was counted between two and nine times. One base away lies a much larger clone, so this may be a sequencing read error. J is TRBJ2-7 and V is TRBV11-2; 7 bases fit TRBD1. Germline values: CDR1 SGHAT, CDR2 FQNNGV. The CDR3 covers 17 residues. The CDR3 DNA reads as TGTGCCAGCAGCTTTAAGGGATGGGACAGAGACCCCTACGGGCAGTACTTC. Translating gives CASSFKGWDRDPYGQYF.

At least ten counts were recorded for this clonotype. The chain recombines TRBV27 with TRBJ1-1, with D unresolved. This CDR3 comprises 13 residues. V lost 6 bases, J lost 0 bases, and 8 bases lay in between. Germline V gene data show CDR1 as MNHEY and CDR2 as SMNVEV (reference sequence). CDR3 nucleotide sequence: TGTGCCAGCAGATGCCCTATGAACACTGAAGCTTTCTTT. As protein: CASRCPMNTEAFF.

V is TRBV7-9 and J is TRBJ1-1; perhaps TRBD1 as D (5 bases). Deletions cut 5 bases from V and 7 bases from J, with 8 bases between. CDR1 and CDR2 from the germline V gene are SEHNR and FQNEAQ (reference sequence). There are 11 residues in the CDR3. CDR3 sequence (DNA): TGTGCCAGCAGCCGGGGGGTTGAAGCTTTCTTT. Residues: CASSRGVEAFF.

This rearrangement joins TRBV19 to TRBJ2-7; a possible D gene is TRBD1 (5 bases). The CDR3 has 14 residues. Germline V gives CDR1 LNHDA, CDR2 SQIVND (reference sequence). Trimming pared 6 bases from V and 4 bases from J, leaving 16 bases between. DNA for the CDR3: TGTGCCAGTAGCCCTGGGGCAGGGTGGTACGAGCAGTACTTC. Protein sequence: CASSPGAGWYEQYF. The variable domain in full, completed from reference TRBV19 and TRBJ2-7, reads DGGITQSPKYLFRKEGQNVTLSCEQNLNHDAMYWYRQDPGQGLRLIYYSQIVNDFQKGDIAEGYSVSREKKESFPLTVTSAQKNPTAFYLCASSPGAGWYEQYFGPGTRLTVT.

The V call is TRBV5-6, the J call TRBJ2-2; a possible D gene is TRBD1 (5 bases). The germline V gene has CDR1 SGHDT and CDR2 YYEEEE. V lost 0 bases and J 0 bases, leaving 9 bases between the germline ends. The CDR3 loop spans 16 amino acids. CDR3 coding DNA: TGTGCCAGCAGCTTGGTACCAGGGTCGAACACCGGGGAGCTGTTTTTT. Protein sequence: CASSLVPGSNTGELFF.